This T cell receptor beta chain was sequenced during a study of cytomegalovirus exposure and HLA in healthy donors. Findings of the study overall: Previous analysis showed most TCR beta V segments were productive about 90% or about 30% of the time. A later analysis found that most CMV-associated TCR beta chains appeared HLA-restricted.

The primer mix had 60 Vbeta and 13 Jbeta primers. The table came from immunoSEQ multiplex PCR; TCRdb's copy has only in-frame clones and leaves some out. The table has 100,000 to 130,000 clones, around 74% seen once; the top ten hold 12% to 15%. CDR1 and CDR2 from the germline V gene are SEHNR and FQNEAQ (reference sequence). The germline V and J ends were trimmed by 1 base and 8 bases, with 11 bases remaining between them. This CDR3 region has 13 residues. On this clone: Its antigen is still unknown.

The sample consisted of PBMCs. This chain connects TRBV7-9 to TRBJ1-2; D is undetermined. This receptor was identified in a woman aged 40 to 50 in good health and CMV-seropositive. The CDR3 DNA is TGTGCCAGCAGCTTAGAATTTTCCGCGGGCTACACCTTC. Its translation is CASSLEFSAGYTF. Combining the CDR3 with reference TRBV7-9 and TRBJ1-2 gives the whole variable domain DTGVSQNPRHKITKRGQNVTFRCDPISEHNRLYWYRQTLGQGPEFLTYFQNEAQLEKSRLLSDRFSAERPKGSFSTLEIQRTEQGDSAMYLCASSLEFSAGYTFGSGTRLTVV.